The clone carrying this T cell receptor (beta chain) was counted at least ten times. Its specificity is unknown. Germline V gene sequence: CDR1 SGHAT, CDR2 FQNNGV. V was pared by 1 base and J by 6 bases, with 21 bases between. This CDR3 spans 18 amino acids. This entry is derived from a study of T cell repertoires in cytomegalovirus infection. Study as a whole: Matching HLA type, along with CMV infection, was indicated by public TCR beta signatures.

Using its own MiXCR run on the reads, TCRdb lists one record per CDR3 protein. The sample holds approximately 190,000 distinct CDR3 sequences; about a tenth are singletons and the top ten take roughly 5%. Study results and caveats: Cumulative frequency (of public TCR beta family members) identified carriers of CMV plus the relevant HLA.

The clonotype was recovered from a human donor in good health (CMV status not recorded). Some clones in this sample may be carry-over from other donors' samples. The specimen sequenced was PBMCs. V gene TRBV11-2 combines with J gene TRBJ1-4; D possibly corresponds to TRBD1 (5 bases). The CDR3 coding sequence is TGTGCCAGCAGCTTAGGTCTACAGGTTCTCCCTCTACATGAAAAACTGTTTTTT. Its protein is CASSLGLQVLPLHEKLFF.